The TCR beta chain described here comes from a study of T-cell reconstitution after alpha-beta-depleted transplantation in children. Overall study results and limits: The high TCRbeta diversity at day 60 in some patients came from surviving recipient T cells and thymic progenitors. Roughly two months post-transplant, alpha-beta T cells reportedly originated from several hundred graft clones that had expanded. T cells produced anew were the main source of T-cell counts and diversity one year after transplant.

Preparation of the TCRbeta library was carried out with unique molecular identifiers. TCRdb reprocessed the PCR reads via MiXCR and lists one record per CDR3 protein. Here the sample spans fewer than 750,000 distinct CDR3 sequences, roughly 30% being singletons. This CDR3 spans 15 amino acids. V was clipped by 6 bases and J by 0 bases; unmatched bases: 8. Comment on this clonotype: Antigen unknown.

The V gene is TRBV12-3 or TRBV12-4, the J gene TRBJ2-7; 7 nucleotides agree with TRBD1. The receptor comes from a boy in the first two years of life with Wiskott-Aldrich syndrome, due to receive a stem cell transplant. This specimen consisted of PBMCs, obtained before TCRalphabeta/CD19-depleted stem cell transplant. CDR3 sequence reads: CASRVTGTVSYEQYF. The CDR3 DNA reads TGTGCCAGCAGGGTAACTGGGACAGTCTCCTACGAGCAGTACTTC.